This T cell receptor (beta chain) was profiled in a study of blood T cells in healthy people across ages. Trimming took off 0 bases at V and 0 bases at J, with 12 bases between the two ends. Germline CDR1 is MGHRA and CDR2 is YSYEKL. CDR3 length: 17 amino acids. Primed by a sample-barcoded 5' primer and a J-beta primer mix, a second PCR proceeded for about 6 to 11 cycles. TCRdb redid the calling of the 5' RACE reads with MiXCR, one entry per CDR3 protein. The table lists approximately 760,000 distinct CDR3 sequences, approximately 25% of them singletons. The same data also contributed to another study, on T cells of mothers and their children.

The sample was blood. The chain recombines TRBV4-1 with TRBJ2-1; D remains unclear. The receptor comes from a boy aged 10-17 years in good health. CDR3 protein: CASSQDWQQSSYNEQFF. The CDR3 bases are TGCGCCAGCAGCCAAGATTGGCAACAGAGCTCCTACAATGAGCAGTTCTTC.